This T cell receptor (beta chain) was sequenced in a study of spatial heterogeneity in lung cancer. The time point denotes: blood at routine non-recurrence follow-up after resection. Whole RNA came from tumor, nontumor lung or frozen PBMC and was sequenced without being sorted. This clonotype was picked up many times. Its target is unknown. Study outcomes and limitations: Ubiquitous expanded tumor TCRs surfaced in blood more at resection than they did at follow-up.

V was clipped by 4 bases and J by 2 bases, with 16 bases between them. The CDR3 consists of 16 residues. A single record per CDR3 protein comes from TCRdb applying MiXCR to the 5' RACE reads. This sample has approximately 56,000 distinct CDR3 sequences; 6% to 8.5% occur once, and the top ten carry roughly 35%. The chain couples TRBV12-3 or TRBV12-4 to TRBJ2-3; the D gene is possibly TRBD2 (6 bases). The specimen was PBMCs, collected at follow-up. This clonotype was obtained from a female donor with early-stage non-small cell lung cancer. The CDR3 loop reads CASSSLRGSATDTQYF. CDR3 coding DNA: TGTGCCAGCAGTTCTCTCCGGGGGTCCGCCACAGATACGCAGTATTTT.